What follows describes a single TCR beta chain. In the original workflow: Amplified reference gene primers provided the basis for estimating nucleated cell counts. Profiling relied on immunoSEQ multiplex PCR, and the TCRdb table lists in-frame clones only, not all of them. For V, J and clone size, that table is used; D and trimming come from the DNA. The sample has 250,000 or so clones, approximately 90% seen once. The data were obtained in a study of blood T cell repertoires in COVID-19. At the level of the study: The study drew acute and convalescent COVID-19 samples from the United States, Italy and Spain. T cells, B-cell-depleted T cells, or PBMCs provided the cDNA or gDNA that served as material.

Trimming cost V 5 bases and J 4 bases; bases outside gene matches: 11. This CDR3 comprises 16 residues. CDR1 and CDR2 from the germline V gene are LNHDA and SQIVND (reference sequence). Material for sequencing was peripheral blood. J is TRBJ2-4 and V is TRBV19; 7 bases are a match to TRBD2. The clonotype comes from a woman in her thirties or forties who had recovered from COVID-19. This CDR3 reads CASSGPGGGTKNIQYF. The DNA of the CDR3 is TGTGCCAGTAGTGGCCCGGGGGGAGGGACGAAAAACATTCAGTACTTC.